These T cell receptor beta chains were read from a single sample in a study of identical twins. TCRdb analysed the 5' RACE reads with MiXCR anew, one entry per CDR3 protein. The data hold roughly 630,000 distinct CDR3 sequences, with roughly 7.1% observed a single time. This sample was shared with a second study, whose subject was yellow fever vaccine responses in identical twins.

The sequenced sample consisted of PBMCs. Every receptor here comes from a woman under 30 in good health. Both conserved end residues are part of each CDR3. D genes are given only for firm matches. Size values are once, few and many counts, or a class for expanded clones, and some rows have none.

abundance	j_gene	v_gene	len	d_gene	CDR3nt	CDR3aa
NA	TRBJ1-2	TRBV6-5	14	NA	TGTGCCAGCAGTTACTCGCCGGATGGGAATGGCTACACCTTC	CASSYSPDGNGYTF
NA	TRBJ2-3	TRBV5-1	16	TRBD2	TGCGCCAGCAGCCAAAGGACTAGCGGGGGTCCAGATACGCAGTATTTT	CASSQRTSGGPDTQYF
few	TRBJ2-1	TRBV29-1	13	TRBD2	TGCAGCGCCTCGCTAGCGGACTTCAATGAGCAGTTCTTC	CSASLADFNEQFF
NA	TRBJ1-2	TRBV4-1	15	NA	TGCGCCAGCAGCCAAGATCAGGCGCAGGGCTATGGCTACACCTTC	CASSQDQAQGYGYTF
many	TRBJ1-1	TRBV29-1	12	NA	TGCAGCGTCGTGGGGGTGAGCACTGAAGCTTTCTTT	CSVVGVSTEAFF
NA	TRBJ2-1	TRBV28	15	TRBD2	TGTGCCAGCAGGACGGGACTAGCGGGAGGGTTGGAGCAGTTCTTC	CASRTGLAGGLEQFF
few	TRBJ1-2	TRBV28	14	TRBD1	TGTGCCAGCAGTTCCTGGACAGGAGTCTATGGCTACACCTTC	CASSSWTGVYGYTF
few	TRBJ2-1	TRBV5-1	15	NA	TGCGCCAGCAGCCTCGGGTCGCGCGACTTCGATGAGCAGTTCTTC	CASSLGSRDFDEQFF
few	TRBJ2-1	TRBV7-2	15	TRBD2	TGTGCCAGCAGCCCGTTACTAGCGGGGGGGCATGAGCAGTTCTTC	CASSPLLAGGHEQFF
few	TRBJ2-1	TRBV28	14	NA	TGTGCCAGCAGTTTATCCCCTCCCGGGGGAACGCAGTTCTTC	CASSLSPPGGTQFF
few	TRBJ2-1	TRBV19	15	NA	TGTGCCAGTAGTTATGGTGTGAGCTCCTACAATGAGCAGTTCTTC	CASSYGVSSYNEQFF
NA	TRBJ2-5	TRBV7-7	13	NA	TGTGCCAGCAGCTTAGATGGGCCGATAGAACAGTACTTC	CASSLDGPIEQYF
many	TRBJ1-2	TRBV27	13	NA	TGTGCCAGCAGTGTACAGGGTGGCTATGGCTACACCTTC	CASSVQGGYGYTF
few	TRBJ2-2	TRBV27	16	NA	TGTGCCAGCAGTTTATCGTCTACAGCGAACACCGGGGAGCTGTTTTTT	CASSLSSTANTGELFF
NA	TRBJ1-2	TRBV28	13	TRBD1	TGTGCCAGCAGACCGGGACAGGGCGGGGGCTACACCTTC	CASRPGQGGGYTF
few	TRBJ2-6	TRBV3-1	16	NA	TGTGCCAGCAGCCAAAATAGGAACTCTGGGGCCAACGTCCTGACTTTC	CASSQNRNSGANVLTF
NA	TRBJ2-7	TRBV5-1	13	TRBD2	TGCGCCAGCAGCCCGCTAGCGGACTACGAGCAGTACTTC	CASSPLADYEQYF
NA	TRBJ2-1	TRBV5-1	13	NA	TGCGCCAGCAGCTCAAGGGGGGACAATGAGCAGTTCTTC	CASSSRGDNEQFF
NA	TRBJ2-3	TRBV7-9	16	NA	TGTGCCAGCAGCTTAGTTAGCGGAACCCTCCCAGATACGCAGTATTTT	CASSLVSGTLPDTQYF
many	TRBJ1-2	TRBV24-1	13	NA	TGTGCCACCAGTGTTGGGGGGAACTATGGCTACACCTTC	CATSVGGNYGYTF
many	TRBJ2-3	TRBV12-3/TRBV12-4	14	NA	TGTGCCAGCAGTTTTTTGCAGGGTTCAGATACGCAGTATTTT	CASSFLQGSDTQYF
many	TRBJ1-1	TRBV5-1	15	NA	TGCGCCAGCAGCGGCATTGTGGGACCGAACACTGAAGCTTTCTTT	CASSGIVGPNTEAFF
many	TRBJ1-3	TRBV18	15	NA	TGTGCCAGCTCACCAGGGACGGACTCTGGAAACACCATATATTTT	CASSPGTDSGNTIYF
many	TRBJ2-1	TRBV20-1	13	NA	TGCAGTGCTAGAAATCGCTCCTACAATGAGCAGTTCTTC	CSARNRSYNEQFF
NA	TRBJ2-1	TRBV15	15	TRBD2	TGTGCCACCAGCACCCGGACTAGCGGGAGCCATGAGCAGTTCTTC	CATSTRTSGSHEQFF
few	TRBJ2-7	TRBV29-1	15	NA	TGCAGCTCCGGAGCCCTGGACAAACATACCTACGAGCAGTACTTC	CSSGALDKHTYEQYF
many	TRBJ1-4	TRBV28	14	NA	TGTGCCAGCAGTTTACAGGGGAAGTCTGAAAAACTGTTTTTT	CASSLQGKSEKLFF
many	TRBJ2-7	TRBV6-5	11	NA	TGTGCCAGCAGTGCCAGCTACGAGCAGTACTTC	CASSASYEQYF
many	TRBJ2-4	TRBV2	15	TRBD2	TGTGCCAGCAGTGAATCTACAAGCGGGAGAAACATTCAGTACTTC	CASSESTSGRNIQYF
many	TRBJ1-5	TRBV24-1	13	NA	TGTGCCACCAGTGAGGAGGGGGGTCAGCCCCAGCATTTT	CATSEEGGQPQHF
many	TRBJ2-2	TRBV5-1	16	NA	TGCGCCAGCAGCTTGATGGTCGGGCCAGCGACCGGGGAGCTGTTTTTT	CASSLMVGPATGELFF
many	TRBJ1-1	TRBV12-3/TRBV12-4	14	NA	TGTGCCAGCAGTACCCCGGGGGGGAACACTGAAGCTTTCTTT	CASSTPGGNTEAFF
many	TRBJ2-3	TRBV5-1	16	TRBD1	TGCGCCAGCAGCTTGGTTACTGGACAGGCTATAGATACGCAGTATTTT	CASSLVTGQAIDTQYF
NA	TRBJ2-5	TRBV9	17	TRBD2	TGTGCCAGCAGCGTTGGACTAGCGGGGGGGACCCAAGAGACCCAGTACTTC	CASSVGLAGGTQETQYF
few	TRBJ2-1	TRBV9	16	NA	TGTGCCAGCAGCGCCGACGGGCGGAGCTCCTACAATGAGCAGTTCTTC	CASSADGRSSYNEQFF
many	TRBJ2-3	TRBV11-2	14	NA	TGTGCCAGCAGCTTAAGCCTCGGGACAGATACGCAGTATTTT	CASSLSLGTDTQYF